The 8 T cell receptor beta chains given below trace back to one sample, sequenced in a study of blood T cell repertoires in COVID-19. Clones were sequenced by immunoSEQ multiplex PCR, and TCRdb holds only the in-frame ones, with some missing. The sample consists of nearly 250,000 clones, more than 70% of them appearing once. Input material: peripheral blood. These TCRs come from a woman of 80 years or more with COVID-19, enrolled during active disease.

This chain connects TRBV7-2 to TRBJ1-4; TRBD1 might be the D (6 bases). The germline gives CDR1 SGHTA, CDR2 FQGNSA. The CDR3 length is 16 residues. Trimming shortened V by 0 bases and J by 7 bases, and 15 bases separated the two germline ends. Written as DNA, the CDR3 is TGTGCCAGCAGCTTAGCGCCCACAGGGCGAGGTGAAAAACTGTTTTTT. Its protein product is CASSLAPTGRGEKLFF.

The CDR3 sequence is CASSQGASGITGELFF. The CDR3 DNA reads TGTGCCAGCAGCCAAGGGGCTAGCGGGATCACCGGGGAGCTGTTTTTT. V is TRBV14 and J is TRBJ2-2; 9 positions match TRBD2. From germline, CDR1 is SGHDN and CDR2 FVKESK. This CDR3 is 16 amino acids long. J was trimmed by 4 bases and V by 1 base; bases with no gene match: 4.

This chain connects TRBV7-2 to TRBJ1-2, with a possible D match to TRBD1 (6 bases). V dropped 1 base and J dropped 4 bases, with 10 bases sitting between them. The CDR3 runs 14 residues. Germline lookup yields CDR1 SGHTA and CDR2 FQGNSA. This chain's CDR3 is CASSLGRGGYGYTF. In DNA form, the CDR3 reads TGTGCCAGCAGCTTAGGCAGGGGTGGCTATGGCTACACCTTC.

The rearrangement joins TRBV19 to TRBJ1-6; 8 positions match TRBD1. The CDR3 spans 16 residues. Germline CDR1 reads LNHDA; CDR2 reads SQIVND (reference sequence). With V trimmed by 3 bases and J by 7 bases, 8 bases remained unmatched. The CDR3 nucleotides are TGTGCCAGTAGTATGAAACCGACAGGGGCAAATTCACCCCTCCACTTT. Encoded protein: CASSMKPTGANSPLHF.

This clone was found a few times. The chain couples TRBV4-3 to TRBJ1-3, with TRBD1 matching 8 bases. Per germline, CDR1 LGHNA and CDR2 YSLEER. CDR3 size: 14 residues. V dropped 4 bases and J dropped 7; count of bases not matched to a gene: 6. CDR3 in amino acids: CASSPGTGLNTIYF. CDR3 bases: TGCGCCAGCAGCCCGGGGACAGGTCTCAACACCATATATTTT.

This chain joins TRBV30 and TRBJ1-2; a possible D gene is TRBD1 (5 bases). The CDR3 spans 13 residues. The V end was cut by 5 bases, the J end by 4 bases, with 14 bases between. From germline, CDR1 is GTSNPN and CDR2 SVGIG (reference sequence). The CDR3 DNA reads as TGTGCCTGGGGACATCAGAAAATCTATGGCTACACCTTC. The encoded protein is CAWGHQKIYGYTF.

This clone was observed once. The genes are TRBV7-2 and TRBJ1-2; 9 positions agree with TRBD1. The CDR3 extends over 15 amino acids. Germline trimming cut 5 bases from V and 5 bases from J; bases unmatched to any gene: 9. The germline V gene has CDR1 SGHTA and CDR2 FQGNSA. The CDR3 coding sequence is TGTGCCAGCAGCGCCTTGGGACAGGGTGGTTATGGCTACACCTTC. Protein: CASSALGQGGYGYTF.

The V call is TRBV18, the J call TRBJ1-1; no clear D gene. CDR3 length: 14 amino acids. Germline CDR1 KGHSH, CDR2 LQKENI. Trimming pared 8 bases from V and 0 bases from J, leaving 13 bases between. CDR3 sequence: CASTLRDLNTEAFF. In DNA form, the CDR3 reads TGTGCCAGCACCTTACGTGACTTGAACACTGAAGCTTTCTTT.